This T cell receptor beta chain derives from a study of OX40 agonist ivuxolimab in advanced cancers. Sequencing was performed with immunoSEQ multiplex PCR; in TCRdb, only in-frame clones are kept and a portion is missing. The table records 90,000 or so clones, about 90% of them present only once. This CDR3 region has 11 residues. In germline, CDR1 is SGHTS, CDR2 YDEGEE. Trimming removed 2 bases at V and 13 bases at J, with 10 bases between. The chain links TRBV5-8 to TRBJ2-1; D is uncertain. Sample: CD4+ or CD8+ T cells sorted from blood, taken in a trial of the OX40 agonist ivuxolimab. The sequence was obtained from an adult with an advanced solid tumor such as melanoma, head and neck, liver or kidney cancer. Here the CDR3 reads CASSFRPSQFF. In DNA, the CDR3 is TGTGCCAGCAGCTTCCGGCCTAGTCAGTTCTTC.